Listed here are 7 T cell receptor beta chains from one sample, sequenced in a study of blood T cell repertoires in COVID-19. Clones were sequenced by immunoSEQ multiplex PCR, and TCRdb holds only the in-frame ones, with some missing. In the table there are roughly 330,000 clones, approximately 88% of which are singletons. The sample taken for sequencing was peripheral blood. The receptors shown here come from a woman in her forties or fifties with active or convalescent COVID-19.

The chain combines TRBV7-9 with TRBJ2-7, with D possibly being TRBD1 (5 bases). There are 13 residues in the CDR3. Trimming removed 5 bases at V and 2 bases at J, with 10 bases between. The germline gives CDR1 SEHNR, CDR2 FQNEAQ (reference sequence). The DNA of the CDR3 is TGTGCCAGCAGCCAAGGACAAACCTACGAGCAGTACTTC. Protein product: CASSQGQTYEQYF.

The CDR3 loop is CASSTQGGTYNEQFF. The CDR3 bases are TGTGCCAGCAGTACGCAAGGGGGAACCTACAATGAGCAGTTCTTC. V usage is TRBV6-5 and J usage is TRBJ2-1; D is perhaps TRBD1 (6 bases). CDR3 size: 15 residues. Deletions cut 5 bases from V and 2 bases from J, with 13 bases between. Germline lookup yields CDR1 MNHEY and CDR2 SVGAGI.

This sequence joins TRBV19 and TRBJ1-2, with TRBD1 identical over 10 bases. The CDR3 spans 16 residues. CDR1 and CDR2 (germline): LNHDA, SQIVND (reference sequence). V was pared by 7 bases and J by 2 bases, with 10 bases of the junction left unmatched. CDR3 sequence: CASTPRGGQGNYGYTF. As DNA, the CDR3 is TGTGCCAGTACCCCCCGTGGGGGACAGGGGAACTATGGCTACACCTTC.

The CDR3 DNA is TGCGCCAGCAGCCAAGCCGACAGCGCCAACTGGGATACGCAGTATTTT. Translating gives CASSQADSANWDTQYF. The chain has TRBV4-3 and TRBJ2-3, with D perhaps matching TRBD1 (5 bases). Trimming removed 1 base at V and 6 bases at J, with 17 bases between. Looked up from germline, CDR1 is LGHNA and CDR2 is YSLEER. The CDR3 loop spans 16 amino acids.

This chain uses TRBV30 with TRBJ2-3, with 9 bases lining up with TRBD2. V lost 3 bases, J lost 6 bases, and 10 bases stayed unmatched. This CDR3 region has 15 residues. From germline, CDR1 is GTSNPN and CDR2 SVGIG (reference sequence). The CDR3: CAWSRGGRADDTQYF. For the CDR3, the DNA is TGTGCCTGGAGCCGGGGCGGGAGGGCCGATGATACGCAGTATTTT.

The chain combines TRBV27 with TRBJ1-1, with 7 bases fitting TRBD1. The CDR3 loop spans 14 amino acids. Germline CDR1 is MNHEY and CDR2 is SMNVEV (reference sequence). V gave up 6 bases and J gave up 1 base; unmatched junction bases: 5. For the CDR3, the DNA is TGTGCCAGCAGAAGACAGGGCCAGAACACTGAAGCTTTCTTT. Protein product: CASRRQGQNTEAFF.

V and J are TRBV18 and TRBJ2-5, with D maybe TRBD2 (7 bases). CDR1 is KGHSH and CDR2 is LQKENI in the germline V gene. Trimming stripped 2 bases from V and 3 bases from J, with 13 bases between. This CDR3 is built from 15 residues. CDR3 residues: CASSPVWGGEETQYF. CDR3 nucleotide sequence: TGTGCCAGCTCACCAGTTTGGGGGGGCGAAGAGACCCAGTACTTC.